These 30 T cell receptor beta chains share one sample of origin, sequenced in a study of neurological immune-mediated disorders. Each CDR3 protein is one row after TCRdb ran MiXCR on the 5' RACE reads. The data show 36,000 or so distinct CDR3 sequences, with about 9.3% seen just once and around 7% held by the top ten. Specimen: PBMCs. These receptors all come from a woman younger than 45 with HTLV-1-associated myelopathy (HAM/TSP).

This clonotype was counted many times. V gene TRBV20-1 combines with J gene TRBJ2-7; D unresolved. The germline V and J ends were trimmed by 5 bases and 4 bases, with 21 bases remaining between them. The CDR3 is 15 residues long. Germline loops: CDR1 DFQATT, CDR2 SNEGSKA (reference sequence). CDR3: CSASAGFTAEYEQYF. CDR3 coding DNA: TGCAGTGCTTCAGCCGGATTTACCGCCGAGTACGAGCAGTACTTC.

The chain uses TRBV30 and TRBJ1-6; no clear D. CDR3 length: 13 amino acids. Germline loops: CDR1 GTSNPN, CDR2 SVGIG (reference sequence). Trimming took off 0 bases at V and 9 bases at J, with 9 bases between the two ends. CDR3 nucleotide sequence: TGTGCCTGGAGTGTACTCGGGATTTCACCCCTCCACTTT. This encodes CAWSVLGISPLHF.

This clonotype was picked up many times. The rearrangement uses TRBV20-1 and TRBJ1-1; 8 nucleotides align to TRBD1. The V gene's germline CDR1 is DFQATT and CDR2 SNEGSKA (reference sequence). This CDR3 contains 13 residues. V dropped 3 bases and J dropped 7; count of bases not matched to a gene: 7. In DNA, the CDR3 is TGCAGTGCTAGTGGTTACAGGGGGAATGAAGCTTTCTTT. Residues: CSASGYRGNEAFF.

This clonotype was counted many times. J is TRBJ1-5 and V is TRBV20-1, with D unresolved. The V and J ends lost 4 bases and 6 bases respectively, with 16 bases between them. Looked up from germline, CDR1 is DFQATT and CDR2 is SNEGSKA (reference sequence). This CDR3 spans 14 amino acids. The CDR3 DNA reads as TGCAGTGCTACAAACAGCCAGCCAAGTCAGCCCCAGCATTTT. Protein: CSATNSQPSQPQHF.

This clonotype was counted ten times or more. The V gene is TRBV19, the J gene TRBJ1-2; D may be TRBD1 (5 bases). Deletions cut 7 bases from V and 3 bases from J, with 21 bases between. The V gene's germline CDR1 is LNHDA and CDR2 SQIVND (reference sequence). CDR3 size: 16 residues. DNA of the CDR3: TGTGCCAGTACGTCCGGCGCCGGGGGGACCCACTATGGCTACACCTTC. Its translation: CASTSGAGGTHYGYTF.

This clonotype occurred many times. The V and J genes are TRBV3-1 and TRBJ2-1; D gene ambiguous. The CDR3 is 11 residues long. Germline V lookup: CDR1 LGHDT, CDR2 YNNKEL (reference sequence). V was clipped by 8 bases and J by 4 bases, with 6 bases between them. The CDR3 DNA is TGTGCCAGCTGGGGATACAATGAGCAGTTCTTC. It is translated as CASWGYNEQFF.

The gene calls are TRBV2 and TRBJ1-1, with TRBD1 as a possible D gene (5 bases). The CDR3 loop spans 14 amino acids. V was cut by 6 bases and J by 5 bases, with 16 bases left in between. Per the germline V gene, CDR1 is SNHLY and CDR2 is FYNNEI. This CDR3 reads CASRLRSGGTEAFF. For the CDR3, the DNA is TGTGCCAGCAGACTCAGGAGTGGGGGGACTGAAGCTTTCTTT. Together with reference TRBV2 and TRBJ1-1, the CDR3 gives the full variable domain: EPEVTQTPSHQVTQMGQEVILRCVPISNHLYFYWYRQILGQKVEFLVSFYNNEISEKSEIFDDQFSVERPDGSNFTLKIRSTKLEDSAMYFCASRLRSGGTEAFFGQGTRLTVV.

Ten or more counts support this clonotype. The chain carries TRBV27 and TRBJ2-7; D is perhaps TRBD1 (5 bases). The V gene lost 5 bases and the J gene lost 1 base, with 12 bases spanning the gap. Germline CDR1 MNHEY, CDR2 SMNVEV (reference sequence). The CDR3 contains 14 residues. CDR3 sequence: CASSIVTGSYEQYF. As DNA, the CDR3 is TGTGCCAGCAGTATAGTTACAGGTTCCTACGAGCAGTACTTC.

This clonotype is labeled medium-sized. The CDR3 coding sequence is TGCAGTGCTAGAGATAAGGGGGTATGGTCAGATACGCAGTATTTT. Protein: CSARDKGVWSDTQYF. This chain uses TRBV20-1 with TRBJ2-3; D is possibly TRBD1 (6 bases). The CDR3 is 15 residues long. Germline V gives CDR1 DFQATT, CDR2 SNEGSKA (reference sequence). Trimming shortened V by 0 bases and J by 4 bases, and 14 bases separated the two germline ends.

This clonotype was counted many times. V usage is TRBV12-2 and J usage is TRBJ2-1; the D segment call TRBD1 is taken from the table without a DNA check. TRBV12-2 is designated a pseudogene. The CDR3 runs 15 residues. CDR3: CASRQRQGRYNEQFF. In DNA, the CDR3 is TGTGCAAGTCGACAAAGACAGGGCCGCTACAATGAGCAGTTCTTC.

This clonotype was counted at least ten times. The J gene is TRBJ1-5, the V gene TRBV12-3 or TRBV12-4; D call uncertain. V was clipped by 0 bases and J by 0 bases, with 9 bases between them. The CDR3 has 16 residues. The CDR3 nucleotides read TGTGCCAGCAGTTTAGCCGGACTAAGTAGCAATCAGCCCCAGCATTTT. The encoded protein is CASSLAGLSSNQPQHF.

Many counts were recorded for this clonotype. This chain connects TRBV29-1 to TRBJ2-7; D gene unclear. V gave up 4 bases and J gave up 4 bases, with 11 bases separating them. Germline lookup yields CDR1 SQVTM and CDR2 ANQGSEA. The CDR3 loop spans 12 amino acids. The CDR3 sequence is CSVAAGPYEQYF. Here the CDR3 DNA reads TGCAGCGTTGCAGCCGGACCATACGAGCAGTACTTC.

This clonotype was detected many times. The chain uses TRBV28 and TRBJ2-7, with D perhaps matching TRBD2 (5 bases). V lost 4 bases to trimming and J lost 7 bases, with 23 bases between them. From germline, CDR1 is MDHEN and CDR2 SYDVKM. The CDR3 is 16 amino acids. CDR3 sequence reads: CASSSSSGGGLGEQYF. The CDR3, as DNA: TGTGCCAGCAGTTCCTCTTCCGGAGGTGGGTTAGGAGAGCAGTACTTC.

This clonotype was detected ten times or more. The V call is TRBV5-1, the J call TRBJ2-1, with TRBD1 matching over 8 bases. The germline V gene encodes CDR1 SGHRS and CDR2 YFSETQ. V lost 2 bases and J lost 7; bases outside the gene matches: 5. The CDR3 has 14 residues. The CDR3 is CASSLRQGANEQFF. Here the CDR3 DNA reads TGCGCCAGCAGCTTAAGGCAGGGGGCGAATGAGCAGTTCTTC.

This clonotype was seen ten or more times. CDR3 in DNA: TGTGCCAGCAGTTTGGGGGGGGTTGGGGGTAGTCTGAGCAATCAGCCCCAGCATTTT. Translating it yields CASSLGGVGGSLSNQPQHF. The chain carries TRBV12-3 or TRBV12-4 and TRBJ1-5, with a tentative D call TRBD1 (5 bases). The CDR3 loop spans 19 amino acids. The V gene lost 3 bases and the J gene lost 1 base, with 22 bases spanning the gap.

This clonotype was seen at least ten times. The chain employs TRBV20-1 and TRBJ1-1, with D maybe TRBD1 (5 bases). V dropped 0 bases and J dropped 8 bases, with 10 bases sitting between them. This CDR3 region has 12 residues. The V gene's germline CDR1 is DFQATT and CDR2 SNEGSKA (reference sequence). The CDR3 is CSARDQGREAFF. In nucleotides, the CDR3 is TGCAGTGCTAGAGATCAGGGCAGGGAAGCTTTCTTT.

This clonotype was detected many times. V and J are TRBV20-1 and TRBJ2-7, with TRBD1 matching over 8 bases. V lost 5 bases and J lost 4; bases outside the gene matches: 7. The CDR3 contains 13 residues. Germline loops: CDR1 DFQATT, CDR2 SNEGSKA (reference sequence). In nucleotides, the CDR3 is TGCAGTGCTTCGGGACACAGGGGGTACGAGCAGTACTTC. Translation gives CSASGHRGYEQYF.

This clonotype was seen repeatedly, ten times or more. In DNA, the CDR3 is TGCAGTGCTACAAGGGGGCTCGGGAGCAATCAGCCCCAGCATTTT. As protein: CSATRGLGSNQPQHF. This rearrangement joins TRBV20-1 to TRBJ1-5, with 7 bases lining up with TRBD1. The J segment lost 1 base and the V segment lost 4 bases, leaving 7 bases of the junction unmatched. This CDR3 spans 15 amino acids. Germline CDR1 reads DFQATT; CDR2 reads SNEGSKA (reference sequence).

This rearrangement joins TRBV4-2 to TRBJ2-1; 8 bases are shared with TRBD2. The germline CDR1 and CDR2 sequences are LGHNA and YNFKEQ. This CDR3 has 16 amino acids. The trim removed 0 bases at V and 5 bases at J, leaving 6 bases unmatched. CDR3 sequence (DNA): TGTGCCAGCAGCCAAGATGGTTCGGGGGGGCACAATGAGCAGTTCTTC. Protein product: CASSQDGSGGHNEQFF.

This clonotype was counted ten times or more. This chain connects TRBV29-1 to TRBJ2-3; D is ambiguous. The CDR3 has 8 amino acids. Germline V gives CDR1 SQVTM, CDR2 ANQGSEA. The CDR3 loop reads CARPPQYF. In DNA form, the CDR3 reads TGCGCCCGGCCCCCGCAGTATTTT.

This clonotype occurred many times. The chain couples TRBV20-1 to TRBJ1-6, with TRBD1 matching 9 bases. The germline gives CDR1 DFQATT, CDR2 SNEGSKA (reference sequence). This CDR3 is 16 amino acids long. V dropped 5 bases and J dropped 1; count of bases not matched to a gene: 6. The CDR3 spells CSAPGQGESYNSPLHF. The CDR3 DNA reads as TGCAGTGCTCCGGGACAGGGTGAATCCTATAATTCACCCCTCCACTTT.

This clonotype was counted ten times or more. Written as DNA, the CDR3 is TGTGCCAGCAGTTTATCGCGCGCAGATGAAGCTTTCTTT. Protein: CASSLSRADEAFF. The chain carries TRBV12-3 or TRBV12-4 and TRBJ1-1, with D uncertain. The CDR3 consists of 13 residues. Trimming left V 2 bases short and J 7 bases short, with 11 bases between.

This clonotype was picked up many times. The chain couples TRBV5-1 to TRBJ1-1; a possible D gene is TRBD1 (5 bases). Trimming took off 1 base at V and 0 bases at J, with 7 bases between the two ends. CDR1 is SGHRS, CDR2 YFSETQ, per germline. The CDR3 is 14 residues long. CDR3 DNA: TGCGCCAGCAGCTTGACAGGCTTGAACACTGAAGCTTTCTTT. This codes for CASSLTGLNTEAFF.

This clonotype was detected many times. CDR3 coding DNA: TGTGCCAGCAGCGCCAGAGCCGACAGGGACTACGAGCAGTACTTC. This gives the protein CASSARADRDYEQYF. The V and J genes are TRBV9 and TRBJ2-7; 7 nucleotides agree with TRBD1. CDR1 is SGDLS and CDR2 is YYNGEE in the germline V gene. The CDR3 consists of 15 residues. The V and J ends lost 3 bases and 3 bases, in that order; junction bases with no gene match: 9.

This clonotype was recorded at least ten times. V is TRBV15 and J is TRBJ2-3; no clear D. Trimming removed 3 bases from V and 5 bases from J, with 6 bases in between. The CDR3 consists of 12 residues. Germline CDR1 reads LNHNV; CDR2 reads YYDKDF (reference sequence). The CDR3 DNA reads TGTGCCACCAGCAGGGACCGAGATACGCAGTATTTT. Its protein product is CATSRDRDTQYF.

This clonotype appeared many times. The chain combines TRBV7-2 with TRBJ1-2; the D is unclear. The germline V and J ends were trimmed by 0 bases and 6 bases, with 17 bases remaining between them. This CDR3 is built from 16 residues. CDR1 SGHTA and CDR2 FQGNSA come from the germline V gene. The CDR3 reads CASSLAAQLKANGYTF. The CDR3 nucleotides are TGTGCCAGCAGCTTAGCGGCACAGCTTAAAGCTAATGGCTACACCTTC.

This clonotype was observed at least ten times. For the CDR3, the DNA is TGTGCCAGTAGTACAAGGGCCGGATCCTACGAGCAGTACTTC. Its translation is CASSTRAGSYEQYF. This chain links TRBV19 with TRBJ2-7; unclear D gene. CDR1 and CDR2 from the germline V gene are LNHDA and SQIVND (reference sequence). CDR3 size: 14 residues. V shed 4 bases and J shed 1 base, with 11 bases lying between them.

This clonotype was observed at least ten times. The CDR3: CASSYDLYEQYF. In nucleotides, the CDR3 is TGTGCCAGCAGTTACGACCTTTACGAGCAGTACTTC. The chain recombines TRBV6-6 with TRBJ2-7; no definite D call. Germline V CDR1 and CDR2: MNHNY, SVGAGI (reference sequence). The germline V and J ends were trimmed by 2 bases and 4 bases, with 6 bases remaining between them. The CDR3 runs 12 residues.

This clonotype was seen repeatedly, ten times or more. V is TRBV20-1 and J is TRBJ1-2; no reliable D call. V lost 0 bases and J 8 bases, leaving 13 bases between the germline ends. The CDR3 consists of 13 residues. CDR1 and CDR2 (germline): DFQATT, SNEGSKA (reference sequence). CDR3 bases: TGCAGTGCTAGAGATCCGGGGAAGGGCGGCTACACCTTC. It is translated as CSARDPGKGGYTF.

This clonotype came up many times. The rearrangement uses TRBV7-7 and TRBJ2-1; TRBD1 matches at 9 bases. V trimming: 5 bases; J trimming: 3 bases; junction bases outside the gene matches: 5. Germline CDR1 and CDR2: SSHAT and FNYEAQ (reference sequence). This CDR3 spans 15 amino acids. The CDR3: CASSLGGQGYNEQFF. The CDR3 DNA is TGTGCCAGCAGCCTGGGGGGACAGGGCTACAATGAGCAGTTCTTC.